The 8 T cell receptor beta chains given below trace back to one sample, sequenced in a study of blood T cell repertoires in COVID-19. The repertoire was sequenced with immunoSEQ multiplex PCR; TCRdb's copy has only in-frame clones and lacks some. The sample includes 150,000 to 200,000 clones, approximately 91% of them seen just once. The sample consisted of PBMCs or T cells enriched from blood (not recorded which). These receptors were obtained from a woman younger than 35 who had recovered from COVID-19.

This clone was detected once. The rearrangement joins TRBV4-1 to TRBJ2-7; the match to TRBD1 covers 11 bases. Trimming at V came to 5 bases and at J to 3 bases, leaving 12 bases not matched to a gene. The CDR3 loop spans 17 amino acids. Germline V gene data show CDR1 as MGHRA and CDR2 as YSYEKL. The CDR3 coding sequence is TGCGCCAGCAGCAGTTTTACCGGGACAGGGGGTATCTACGAGCAGTACTTC. This gives the protein CASSSFTGTGGIYEQYF.

For the CDR3, the DNA is TGTGCCAGCACCCGACTTCAAGGGGGACTAGCGGGACGAGAGACCCAGTACTTC. It codes for CASTRLQGGLAGRETQYF. The rearrangement uses TRBV27 and TRBJ2-5, with 13 nucleotides matching TRBD2. In germline, CDR1 is MNHEY, CDR2 SMNVEV (reference sequence). Trimming at V came to 7 bases and at J to 4 bases, leaving 15 bases not matched to a gene. This CDR3 region has 18 residues.

J is TRBJ2-5 and V is TRBV6-2 or TRBV6-3; D unresolved. V dropped 4 bases and J dropped 5 bases, with 14 bases sitting between them. The CDR3 sequence is 14 residues long. Germline values: CDR1 MNHEY, CDR2 SVGEGT. CDR3 loop: CASSSGLNRETQYF. As DNA, the CDR3 is TGTGCCAGCAGTTCAGGCCTGAATAGGGAGACCCAGTACTTC.

The gene calls are TRBV2 and TRBJ2-3, with 7 bases aligning to TRBD1. Germline CDR1 is SNHLY and CDR2 is FYNNEI. Germline trimming cut 7 bases from V and 4 bases from J; bases unmatched to any gene: 2. This CDR3 spans 12 amino acids. The CDR3 here is CASNTGADTQYF. DNA for the CDR3: TGTGCCAGCAATACAGGGGCAGATACGCAGTATTTT.

The chain is built from TRBV14 and TRBJ1-2, with TRBD1 matching over 8 bases. The CDR3 is 17 amino acids. Trimming took 0 bases from V and 7 from J; bases not matched to a gene: 13. The germline gives CDR1 SGHDN, CDR2 FVKESK. CDR3 amino acids: CASSQDIGQGRSGGYTF. The DNA of the CDR3 is TGTGCCAGCAGCCAAGATATCGGACAGGGACGATCGGGTGGCTACACCTTC.

The chain joins TRBV10-3 to TRBJ2-5, with D possibly matching TRBD1 (6 bases). Per the germline V gene, CDR1 is ENHRY and CDR2 is SYGVKD. Between the trimmed V and J ends, which lost 2 bases and 1 base, there was a span of 8 bases. The CDR3 spans 14 residues. CDR3 in amino acids: CAISETGRQETQYF. The CDR3 coding sequence is TGTGCCATCAGTGAGACAGGGCGCCAAGAGACCCAGTACTTC.

This clone has only one observation. This rearrangement joins TRBV7-8 to TRBJ2-7; 7 bases map to TRBD2. Germline V gene sequence: CDR1 SGHVS, CDR2 FQNEAQ. This CDR3 is built from 16 residues. V shed 1 base, J shed 3 bases, and the junction held 9 bases outside the gene matches. CDR3 sequence: CASSLVRAGPDYEQYF. The CDR3 DNA reads TGTGCCAGCAGCTTAGTCCGAGCGGGGCCCGACTACGAGCAGTACTTC.

The J gene is TRBJ2-6, the V gene TRBV28, with a tentative D call TRBD2 (6 bases). V gave up 4 bases and J gave up 2 bases, with 9 bases separating them. Germline V gives CDR1 MDHEN, CDR2 SYDVKM. The CDR3 sequence is 15 residues long. The CDR3 loop is CASSSSGAGANVLTF. The DNA of the CDR3 is TGTGCCAGCAGTTCATCGGGAGCTGGGGCCAACGTCCTGACTTTC.